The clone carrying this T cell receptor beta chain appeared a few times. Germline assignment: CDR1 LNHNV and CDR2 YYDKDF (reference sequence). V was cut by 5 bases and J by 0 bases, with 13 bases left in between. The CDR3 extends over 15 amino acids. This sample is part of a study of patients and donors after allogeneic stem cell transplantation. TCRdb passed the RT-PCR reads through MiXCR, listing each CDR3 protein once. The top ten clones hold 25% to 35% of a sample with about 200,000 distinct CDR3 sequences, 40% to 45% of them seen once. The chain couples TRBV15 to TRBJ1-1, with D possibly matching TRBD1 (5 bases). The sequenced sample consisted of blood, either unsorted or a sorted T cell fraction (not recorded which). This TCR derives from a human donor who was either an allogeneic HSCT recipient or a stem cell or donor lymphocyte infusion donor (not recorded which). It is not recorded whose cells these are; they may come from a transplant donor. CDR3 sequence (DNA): TGTGCCACCAGCTCCCGCAGGGATATGAACACTGAAGCTTTCTTT. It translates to CATSSRRDMNTEAFF.